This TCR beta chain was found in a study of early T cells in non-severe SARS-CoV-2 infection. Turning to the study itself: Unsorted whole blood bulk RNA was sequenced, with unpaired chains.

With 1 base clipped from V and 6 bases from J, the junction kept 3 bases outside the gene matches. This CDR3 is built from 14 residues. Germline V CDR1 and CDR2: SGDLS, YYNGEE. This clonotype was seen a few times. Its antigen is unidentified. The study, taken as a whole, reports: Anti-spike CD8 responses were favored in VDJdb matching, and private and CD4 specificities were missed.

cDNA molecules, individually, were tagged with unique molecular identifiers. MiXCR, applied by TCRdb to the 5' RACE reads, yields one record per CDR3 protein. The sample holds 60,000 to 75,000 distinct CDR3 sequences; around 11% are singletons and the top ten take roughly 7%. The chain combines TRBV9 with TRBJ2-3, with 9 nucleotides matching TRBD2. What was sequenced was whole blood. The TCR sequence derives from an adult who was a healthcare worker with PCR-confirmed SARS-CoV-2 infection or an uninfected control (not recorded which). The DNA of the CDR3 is TGTGCCAGCAGCGTACGCGGGGGGGCCGATACGCAGTATTTT. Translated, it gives CASSVRGGADTQYF. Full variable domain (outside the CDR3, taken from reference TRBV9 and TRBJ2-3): DSGVTQTPKHLITATGQRVTLRCSPRSGDLSVYWYQQSLDQGLQFLIQYYNGEERAKGNILERFSAQQFPDLHSELNLSSLELGDSALYFCASSVRGGADTQYFGPGTRLTVL.